The rows below give T cell receptor beta chains drawn from one sample of a study of OX40 agonist ivuxolimab in advanced cancers. Using immunoSEQ multiplex PCR, the repertoire was profiled, and TCRdb retains in-frame clones only, with some absent. In the table there are about 83,000 clones, 84% of which are singletons. The source was CD4+ or CD8+ T cells sorted from blood, collected in a trial of the OX40 agonist ivuxolimab. The receptors shown here come from an adult with an advanced solid tumor such as melanoma, head and neck, liver or kidney cancer. The CDR3 runs from the conserved cysteine through the conserved F or W. Fields, in order: CDR3 DNA, CDR3 protein, J gene, clone size, V gene, D gene. The D gene is left open where the match is weak. Not all rows give a size; the values are once, few, many and, for expanded clones, a class.

cdr3_nt: TGTGCCAGCAGCTTACGGCGGGCCCAAGAGACCCAGTACTTC
cdr3_aa: CASSLRRAQETQYF
j_call: TRBJ2-5
clone_size: -
v_call: TRBV7-2
d_call: -

cdr3_nt: TGTGCCATGAAAGGGGGGCTAGAGAATGGCTACACCTTC
cdr3_aa: CAMKGGLENGYTF
j_call: TRBJ1-2
clone_size: -
v_call: TRBV28
d_call: -

cdr3_nt: TGTGCCATCAGTACAAGCGGAGGGATCCACTCCTATAATTCACCCCTCCACTTT
cdr3_aa: CAISTSGGIHSYNSPLHF
j_call: TRBJ1-6
clone_size: -
v_call: TRBV10-3
d_call: -

cdr3_nt: TGTGCCAGCAGAATCCCAGGGGCTAACTATGGCTACACCTTC
cdr3_aa: CASRIPGANYGYTF
j_call: TRBJ1-2
clone_size: -
v_call: TRBV28
d_call: -

cdr3_nt: TGTGCCAGCAGCCGGACTAGCGGGGGGGTGTACAATGAGCAGTTCTTC
cdr3_aa: CASSRTSGGVYNEQFF
j_call: TRBJ2-1
clone_size: -
v_call: TRBV7-6
d_call: TRBD2

cdr3_nt: TGTGCCAGCAGCAAAATCACTAAGCTGGGGGGTAGAAATGAAAAACTGTTTTTT
cdr3_aa: CASSKITKLGGRNEKLFF
j_call: TRBJ1-4
clone_size: -
v_call: TRBV21-1
d_call: -

cdr3_nt: TGTGCCAGTAGTACCTCGACAGGGGGTCTTAATCAGCCCCAGCATTTT
cdr3_aa: CASSTSTGGLNQPQHF
j_call: TRBJ1-5
clone_size: -
v_call: TRBV19
d_call: TRBD1

cdr3_nt: TGCGCCAGCAGCCTCGGCGGGGGAGTCTCCTACGAGCAGTACTTC
cdr3_aa: CASSLGGGVSYEQYF
j_call: TRBJ2-7
clone_size: -
v_call: TRBV4-1
d_call: TRBD2

cdr3_nt: TGTGCCAGCAGCTTAGTCCCCCGGATCCACGAAAGCTCCTACGAGCAGTACTTC
cdr3_aa: CASSLVPRIHESSYEQYF
j_call: TRBJ2-7
clone_size: -
v_call: TRBV7-9
d_call: -

cdr3_nt: TGTGCCCATGGGCAGACCTACGAGCAGTACTTC
cdr3_aa: CAHGQTYEQYF
j_call: TRBJ2-7
clone_size: -
v_call: TRBV30
d_call: -

cdr3_nt: TGTGCCAGCAGCTTAGTTAGCGGGGTTAACAATGAGCAGTTCTTC
cdr3_aa: CASSLVSGVNNEQFF
j_call: TRBJ2-1
clone_size: once
v_call: TRBV7-6
d_call: TRBD2

cdr3_nt: TGCGCCAGCAGCTGGACCGGGACTAGCGGGGGTGACATTCAGTACTTC
cdr3_aa: CASSWTGTSGGDIQYF
j_call: TRBJ2-4
clone_size: -
v_call: TRBV5-1
d_call: TRBD2

cdr3_nt: TGTGCCAGCAGCTTAGCGTGGGATTCACCCCTCCACTTT
cdr3_aa: CASSLAWDSPLHF
j_call: TRBJ1-6
clone_size: -
v_call: TRBV7-2
d_call: -

cdr3_nt: TGTGCCAGCAGCTTAATGACAGCCCGGCAAGAGACCCAGTACTTC
cdr3_aa: CASSLMTARQETQYF
j_call: TRBJ2-5
clone_size: -
v_call: TRBV7-2
d_call: -

cdr3_nt: TGTGCCAGCAGCCAAGATCTCTACGGGGTTAATGAAAAACTGTTTTTT
cdr3_aa: CASSQDLYGVNEKLFF
j_call: TRBJ1-4
clone_size: -
v_call: TRBV14
d_call: -

cdr3_nt: TGTGCCAGCAGCCCGGGGACAGATGGGGCCAAAAACATTCAGTACTTC
cdr3_aa: CASSPGTDGAKNIQYF
j_call: TRBJ2-4
clone_size: -
v_call: TRBV7-2
d_call: TRBD1

cdr3_nt: TGCGCCAGCGTACGGGACAACTCCTACAATGAGCAGTTCTTC
cdr3_aa: CASVRDNSYNEQFF
j_call: TRBJ2-1
clone_size: -
v_call: TRBV5-1
d_call: -

cdr3_nt: TGTGCCAGCAGCTTAAGGGTAGATTATGGCTACACCTTC
cdr3_aa: CASSLRVDYGYTF
j_call: TRBJ1-2
clone_size: -
v_call: TRBV7-8
d_call: -

cdr3_nt: TGCGCCAGCAGCCAAGGGGGCCAAGAGACCCAGTACTTC
cdr3_aa: CASSQGGQETQYF
j_call: TRBJ2-5
clone_size: -
v_call: TRBV5-1
d_call: -

cdr3_nt: TGTGCCAGCAGGGACCGGTATAATTCACCCCTCCACTTT
cdr3_aa: CASRDRYNSPLHF
j_call: TRBJ1-6
clone_size: -
v_call: TRBV25-1
d_call: -

cdr3_nt: TGTGCCAGCAGCTTAGCGACAGGGAGGAAGTCACCCCTCCACTTT
cdr3_aa: CASSLATGRKSPLHF
j_call: TRBJ1-6
clone_size: -
v_call: TRBV7-2
d_call: TRBD1

cdr3_nt: TGTGCCAGTAAGGAGACCCACTCTGGAAACACCATATATTTT
cdr3_aa: CASKETHSGNTIYF
j_call: TRBJ1-3
clone_size: few
v_call: TRBV19
d_call: -

cdr3_nt: TGTGCCAGCTCACCGGGTGACTATGGCTACACCTTC
cdr3_aa: CASSPGDYGYTF
j_call: TRBJ1-2
clone_size: -
v_call: TRBV18
d_call: -

cdr3_nt: TGTGCCCTCTCTTCGGCGTATGGCTACACCTTC
cdr3_aa: CALSSAYGYTF
j_call: TRBJ1-2
clone_size: -
v_call: TRBV28
d_call: -

cdr3_nt: TGTGCCAGCAGCTCGCGACAGGGGGCGTCCTACGAGCAGTACTTC
cdr3_aa: CASSSRQGASYEQYF
j_call: TRBJ2-7
clone_size: -
v_call: TRBV5-4
d_call: TRBD1

cdr3_nt: TGCAGTGGCTACAAAACTACATCCCACCTCTTC
cdr3_aa: CSGYKTTSHLF
j_call: TRBJ1-2
clone_size: -
v_call: TRBV20-1
d_call: -

cdr3_nt: TGTGCCAGCAGCTTGTCCGGGACCCCGGGGGAAAAACTGTTTTTT
cdr3_aa: CASSLSGTPGEKLFF
j_call: TRBJ1-4
clone_size: once
v_call: TRBV7-3
d_call: -

cdr3_nt: TGTGCCAGCAGTTTACAGACCTCGAACACCGGGGAGCTGTTTTTT
cdr3_aa: CASSLQTSNTGELFF
j_call: TRBJ2-2
clone_size: few
v_call: TRBV28
d_call: -

cdr3_nt: TGTGCCTGGAGTGTACGTTTAGGGGGCAGGCCACCCCTCCACTTT
cdr3_aa: CAWSVRLGGRPPLHF
j_call: TRBJ1-6
clone_size: few
v_call: TRBV30
d_call: TRBD1

cdr3_nt: TGCAGCGTTGAAGAGGACGGGAGGGGGTGGATTGGGAACATTCAGTACTTC
cdr3_aa: CSVEEDGRGWIGNIQYF
j_call: TRBJ2-4
clone_size: -
v_call: TRBV29-1
d_call: TRBD2

cdr3_nt: TGTGCCAGCAAACAGGGGGGCACCGGGGAGCTGTTTTTT
cdr3_aa: CASKQGGTGELFF
j_call: TRBJ2-2
clone_size: -
v_call: TRBV6-6
d_call: TRBD1

cdr3_nt: TGTGCCAGCAGTGCTAGTTCGACAGTAAACTATGGCTACACCTTC
cdr3_aa: CASSASSTVNYGYTF
j_call: TRBJ1-2
clone_size: -
v_call: TRBV28
d_call: -

cdr3_nt: TGTGCCAGCAGCCCTCACGGGACAGGGGGGGAGACCCAGTACTTC
cdr3_aa: CASSPHGTGGETQYF
j_call: TRBJ2-5
clone_size: -
v_call: TRBV28
d_call: TRBD1

cdr3_nt: TGTGCCAGCAGCCATAGCGGACAGGGGGCGTACACCGGGGAGCTGTTTTTT
cdr3_aa: CASSHSGQGAYTGELFF
j_call: TRBJ2-2
clone_size: -
v_call: TRBV4-2
d_call: TRBD1

cdr3_nt: TGTGCCTGGAGTGTCCGGGGGGTGCTTCAGCCCCAGCATTTT
cdr3_aa: CAWSVRGVLQPQHF
j_call: TRBJ1-5
clone_size: -
v_call: TRBV30
d_call: -

cdr3_nt: TGCGCCAGCAGCCGGGACAGGGGAGAGGGTACTGAAGCTTTCTTT
cdr3_aa: CASSRDRGEGTEAFF
j_call: TRBJ1-1
clone_size: -
v_call: TRBV5-1
d_call: TRBD1

cdr3_nt: TGTGCCAGCAGTTTCAGTCTGAACACTGAAGCTTTCTTT
cdr3_aa: CASSFSLNTEAFF
j_call: TRBJ1-1
clone_size: few
v_call: TRBV2
d_call: -

cdr3_nt: TGTGCCAGCAGCGTAGGACGGGGGGCCATCGTGTACGAGCAGTACTTC
cdr3_aa: CASSVGRGAIVYEQYF
j_call: TRBJ2-7
clone_size: -
v_call: TRBV9
d_call: -

cdr3_nt: TGTGCCAGCAGCCTAAGGGGGCTAGGCAATCAGCCCCAGCATTTT
cdr3_aa: CASSLRGLGNQPQHF
j_call: TRBJ1-5
clone_size: -
v_call: TRBV7-2
d_call: TRBD1

cdr3_nt: TGTGCCAGCAGTTTTCCGGGAAGCAATCAGCCCCAGCATTTT
cdr3_aa: CASSFPGSNQPQHF
j_call: TRBJ1-5
clone_size: few
v_call: TRBV28
d_call: -

cdr3_nt: TGCGCCAGCAGCTTGGATGGAGGCAATCAGCCCCAGCATTTT
cdr3_aa: CASSLDGGNQPQHF
j_call: TRBJ1-5
clone_size: -
v_call: TRBV5-1
d_call: -

cdr3_nt: TGTGCCTGGAGTAGGCTAGGAATCACCGGGGAGCTGTTTTTT
cdr3_aa: CAWSRLGITGELFF
j_call: TRBJ2-2
clone_size: medium-sized
v_call: TRBV30
d_call: -

cdr3_nt: TGTGCCAGTATGGCCCGACAACCGAGCGGGGAGCTGTTTTTT
cdr3_aa: CASMARQPSGELFF
j_call: TRBJ2-2
clone_size: once
v_call: TRBV19
d_call: -

cdr3_nt: TGTGCCAGCAGCCGACAGCTCTCCTACAATGAGCAGTTCTTC
cdr3_aa: CASSRQLSYNEQFF
j_call: TRBJ2-1
clone_size: -
v_call: TRBV11-2
d_call: -

cdr3_nt: TGTGCCAGCAGTGAACTGGCACGGAACACTGAAGCTTTCTTT
cdr3_aa: CASSELARNTEAFF
j_call: TRBJ1-1
clone_size: -
v_call: TRBV6-1
d_call: -

cdr3_nt: TGTGCCAGCAGCCCTGGGGGGGCTAACTATGGCTACACCTTC
cdr3_aa: CASSPGGANYGYTF
j_call: TRBJ1-2
clone_size: -
v_call: TRBV5-4
d_call: -

cdr3_nt: TGTGCCAGCAGCTTAAAGCTAGAAGTCATCCATGAGCAGTTCTTC
cdr3_aa: CASSLKLEVIHEQFF
j_call: TRBJ2-1
clone_size: -
v_call: TRBV7-9
d_call: -

cdr3_nt: TGTGCCATCAGGGTAAAGCCCGCGGCCGGGGAGCTGTTTTTT
cdr3_aa: CAIRVKPAAGELFF
j_call: TRBJ2-2
clone_size: -
v_call: TRBV10-3
d_call: -

cdr3_nt: TGTGCCAGCAGAGGAGGTATCGGGGGAGGAGAGACCCAGTACTTC
cdr3_aa: CASRGGIGGGETQYF
j_call: TRBJ2-5
clone_size: -
v_call: TRBV6-1
d_call: -

cdr3_nt: TGTGCCAGCAAACGGGGGACAGGGGAGCCGGACGAGCAGTACTTC
cdr3_aa: CASKRGTGEPDEQYF
j_call: TRBJ2-7
clone_size: -
v_call: TRBV27
d_call: TRBD1

cdr3_nt: TGTGCCAGCAGCTTAATTGGGGGGGACACCGGGGAGCTGTTTTTT
cdr3_aa: CASSLIGGDTGELFF
j_call: TRBJ2-2
clone_size: -
v_call: TRBV7-9
d_call: TRBD2